This T cell receptor beta chain came from a study of regulatory T cells in long-lasting Graves disease. Study outcomes and limitations: Persistent disease showed a preference for TRBV28, TRBJ1-2 and TRBJ2-5.

Time point here: persistent/refractory GD, antithyroid drugs over 5 years with positive TRAb. Generation of the TCR library employed RNA extracted from PBMCs. Graves' disease was diagnosed by American Thyroid Association guidelines. This clonotype has a count of ten or more. What it recognizes is unknown. There are 14 residues in the CDR3. Germline V gene data show CDR1 as LGHDT and CDR2 as YNNKEL (reference sequence). Trimming took 1 base from V and 8 from J, leaving 14 bases between them. Sequencing libraries for TCR beta were prepared with iRepertoire HTBI primers and Arm-PCR of CDR3 regions. In TCRdb, the multiplex PCR reads were re-called with MiXCR into one record per CDR3 protein. The sample has 430,000 or so distinct CDR3 sequences; 21% are singletons.

The receptor was derived from a female donor with Graves disease. The chain combines TRBV3-1 with TRBJ1-2; possible D gene TRBD1, 6 bases. The sample was peripheral blood mononuclear cells (PBMCs), taken when the disease was refractory, from a patient treated with antithyroid drugs. CDR3 residues: CASSQGGGGLGYTF. CDR3 coding DNA: TGTGCCAGCAGCCAAGGAGGTGGGGGGCTCGGCTACACCTTC.